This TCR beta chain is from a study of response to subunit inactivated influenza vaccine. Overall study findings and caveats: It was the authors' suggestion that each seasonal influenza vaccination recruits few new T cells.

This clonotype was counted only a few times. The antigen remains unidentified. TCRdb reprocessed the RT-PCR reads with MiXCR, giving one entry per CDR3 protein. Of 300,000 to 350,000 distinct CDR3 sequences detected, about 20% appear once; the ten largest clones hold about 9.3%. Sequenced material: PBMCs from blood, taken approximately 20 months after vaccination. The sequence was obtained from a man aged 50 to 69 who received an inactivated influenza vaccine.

CDR3 in DNA: TGTGCCAGCAGCCCTGGGACTAGAAGCTCCTACGAGCAGTACTTC. It yields the protein CASSPGTRSSYEQYF. V usage is TRBV7-6 and J usage is TRBJ2-7, with 8 nucleotides matching TRBD2. The trim removed 5 bases at V and 0 bases at J, leaving 6 bases unmatched. The CDR3 is made up of 15 amino acids. The germline V gene has CDR1 SGHVS and CDR2 FNYEAQ.